A single T cell receptor beta chain is shown here with its context. The antigen remains undetermined. This sample is part of a study of shared clonotypes between healthy human individuals. Study conclusions and caveats: Unshared clonotypes carried lower generation probabilities than those common to all four donors.

The authors' processing: From ImmunoSEQ came sequences covering only the junction and carrying no quality scores, so filtering differed. Measured with immunoSEQ multiplex PCR; TCRdb has only the in-frame clones, and not every one. V and J calls and clone size are copied from that table; D and trimming were computed from the DNA. The table has over 950,000 clones, roughly 77% seen once. Sequencing was performed on memory CD4+ T cells from PBMCs. The subset: CD45RA-negative fraction. This TCR derives from a man aged 18 to 30 in good health. Some clones in this sample may be carry-over from other donors' samples.

This CDR3 reads CASSLGQGNTQYF. The CDR3 nucleotides read TGTGCCAGCAGCCTCGGACAGGGGAATACGCAGTATTTT. V usage is TRBV7-9 and J usage is TRBJ2-3, with 9 bases lining up with TRBD1. The CDR3 is 13 residues long. The V gene end was trimmed by 5 bases and the J gene end by 7 bases; junction bases not matched to a gene: 4. The germline gives CDR1 SEHNR, CDR2 FQNEAQ (reference sequence).